The sequence of this T cell receptor beta chain was determined in a study of cytomegalovirus exposure and HLA in healthy donors. The CDR3 is 15 amino acids. With 4 bases clipped from V and 5 bases from J, the junction kept 9 bases outside the gene matches. Per the germline V gene, CDR1 is SGHRS and CDR2 is YFSETQ. PCR employed 60 Vbeta and 13 Jbeta primers. Using immunoSEQ multiplex PCR, the repertoire was profiled, and TCRdb retains in-frame clones only, with some absent. This sample has about 150,000 clones, with 60% to 85% found just once. The source of this sequence is a woman aged 40 to 50 in good health and CMV-seronegative. The genes are TRBV5-1 and TRBJ1-1, with 9 bases aligning to TRBD1. Sequencing was carried out using PBMCs. In DNA, the CDR3 is TGCGCCAGCAGCGCCCGGGACAGGGTTGGAACTGAAGCTTTCTTT. Amino acids: CASSARDRVGTEAFF.